This entry lists 30 T cell receptor beta chains sequenced from one sample in a study of blood T cells in healthy people across ages. Through a sample-barcoded 5' primer and a J-beta primer mix, a second PCR was run for roughly 6 to 12 cycles. One entry per CDR3 protein results from TCRdb running MiXCR on the 5' RACE reads. The sample lists 550,000 to 800,000 distinct CDR3 sequences, about 21% occurring once. Sequenced sample: blood. The receptors derive from a man in his 70s in good health.

This chain joins TRBV12-3 or TRBV12-4 and TRBJ1-1; 8 nucleotides match TRBD1. V gave up 8 bases and J gave up 4 bases; unmatched junction bases: 9. CDR3 size: 14 residues. CDR3 sequence: CASGPGGVITEAFF. CDR3 nucleotide sequence: TGTGCCAGCGGACCAGGGGGCGTTATCACTGAAGCTTTCTTT.

The chain is built from TRBV5-5 and TRBJ2-3, with TRBD2 matching 13 bases. The CDR3 has 20 amino acids. Looked up from germline, CDR1 is SGHKS and CDR2 is YYEKEE (reference sequence). The V segment lost 2 bases and the J segment 0 bases; nucleotides outside the gene matches: 12. CDR3 sequence: CASSFRLAGGKMLSTDTQYF. CDR3 nucleotide sequence: TGTGCCAGCAGCTTCCGACTAGCGGGAGGTAAAATGCTCAGCACAGATACGCAGTATTTT. Complete variable domain (other parts from reference TRBV5-5 and TRBJ2-3): DAGVTQSPTHLIKTRGQQVTLRCSPISGHKSVSWYQQVLGQGPQFIFQYYEKEERGRGNFPDRFSARQFPNYSSELNVNALLLGDSALYLCASSFRLAGGKMLSTDTQYFGPGTRLTVL.

The V gene is TRBV4-1, the J gene TRBJ2-1; weak D call: TRBD2 (5 bases). This CDR3 is 17 amino acids long. Looked up from germline, CDR1 is MGHRA and CDR2 is YSYEKL. V gave up 1 base and J gave up 0 bases, with 13 bases separating them. CDR3 region: CASSQGSGPSSYNEQFF. CDR3 bases: TGCGCCAGCAGCCAAGGGAGCGGACCCAGCTCCTACAATGAGCAGTTCTTC.

This sequence joins TRBV7-2 and TRBJ2-3; TRBD2 matches 11 bases. The CDR3 extends over 15 amino acids. Germline loops: CDR1 SGHTA, CDR2 FQGNSA. Trimming removed 5 bases from V and 1 base from J; junction bases left unmatched: 2. The CDR3 protein is CASSTGLAGTDTQYF. DNA of the CDR3: TGTGCCAGCAGCACGGGACTAGCGGGCACAGATACGCAGTATTTT. Supplemented by reference TRBV7-2 and TRBJ2-3, the full variable domain reads GAGVSQSPSNKVTEKGKDVELRCDPISGHTALYWYRQSLGQGLEFLIYFQGNSAPDKSGLPSDRFSAERTGGSVSTLTIQRTQQEDSAVYLCASSTGLAGTDTQYFGPGTRLTVL.

The gene calls are TRBV12-3 or TRBV12-4 and TRBJ2-3; D is undetermined. V lost 6 bases to trimming and J lost 1 base, with 14 bases between them. The CDR3 is made up of 15 amino acids. The CDR3: CASSPVRVGTDTQYF. Written as DNA, the CDR3 is TGTGCCAGCAGCCCCGTTCGCGTGGGCACAGATACGCAGTATTTT.

This clonotype was seen once. The rearrangement joins TRBV4-1 to TRBJ2-7; no clear D gene. Trimming took off 1 base at V and 0 bases at J, with 10 bases between the two ends. The V gene's germline CDR1 is MGHRA and CDR2 YSYEKL. This CDR3 spans 15 amino acids. The CDR3 reads CASSQGCQTSYEQYF. The CDR3 DNA is TGCGCCAGCAGCCAAGGGTGTCAGACCTCCTACGAGCAGTACTTC.

The rearrangement joins TRBV9 to TRBJ1-4, with D possibly being TRBD1 (5 bases). The V and J ends lost 4 bases and 5 bases respectively, with 15 bases between them. Germline V gene data show CDR1 as SGDLS and CDR2 as YYNGEE. The length of the CDR3 is 15 residues. In DNA form, the CDR3 reads TGTGCCAGCAGCCTCGGGGGGACTAAGAATGAAAAACTGTTTTTT. Translating gives CASSLGGTKNEKLFF.

The chain combines TRBV28 with TRBJ1-5; a weak D match, TRBD1 (5 bases). CDR1 and CDR2 (germline): MDHEN, SYDVKM. The ends were cut back, 6 bases at V and 2 bases at J, with 32 bases in the middle. The CDR3 has 21 amino acids. CDR3 region: CASSQFDRPGPRTGRNQPQHF. CDR3 bases: TGTGCCAGCAGCCAATTCGATCGACCGGGACCCCGAACCGGTCGCAATCAGCCCCAGCATTTT.

This clonotype was observed a handful of times. The rearrangement uses TRBV20-1 and TRBJ2-5; tentative D call: TRBD1 (5 bases). The last part of the DNA fits TRBJ2-7 better; the J call may be wrong. There are 13 residues in the CDR3. The germline V gene has CDR1 DFQATT and CDR2 SNEGSKA (reference sequence). Here the CDR3 DNA reads TGCAGTGCAAGACCCCCAGGGAACTACGAGCAGTACTTC. Protein product: CSARPPGNYEQYF.

This clonotype came up a few times. The J gene is TRBJ2-5, the V gene TRBV5-4; 8 nucleotides match TRBD2. The closer fit of TRBJ2-1 to the DNA end suggests the J call may be wrong. This CDR3 comprises 15 residues. Germline CDR1 is SGHNT and CDR2 is YYREEE (reference sequence). Here the CDR3 reads CASSLAAGGGDEQFF. Written as DNA, the CDR3 is TGTGCCAGCAGCTTGGCGGCGGGAGGTGGCGATGAGCAGTTCTTC.

As regards this clonotype: The junction differs from germline at one of its ends, possibly a read error. The CDR3 protein is CASSSPHRNFGNGQFF. The CDR3 coding sequence is TGCGCCAGCAGCTCTCCGCACAGGAACTTTGGCAATGGGCAGTTCTTC. This sequence joins TRBV5-1 and TRBJ2-5; D may be TRBD1 (5 bases). Near its end, the DNA agrees better with TRBJ2-1, so the J call may be wrong. Germline assignment: CDR1 SGHRS and CDR2 YFSETQ. This CDR3 region has 16 residues.

V usage is TRBV6-5 and J usage is TRBJ2-4, with D perhaps matching TRBD1 or TRBD2 (5 bases each). The CDR3 has 14 residues. V was pared by 0 bases and J by 6 bases, with 9 bases between. Germline V gene sequence: CDR1 MNHEY, CDR2 SVGAGI. DNA of the CDR3: TGTGCCAGCAGTTACTCCGGGGACCCAAACATTCAGTACTTC. Translating it yields CASSYSGDPNIQYF.

This rearrangement joins TRBV19 to TRBJ2-5; D may be TRBD1 (6 bases). CDR1 and CDR2 (germline): LNHDA, SQIVND (reference sequence). The CDR3 runs 13 residues. V gave up 7 bases and J gave up 11 bases, with 20 bases separating them. The DNA for the CDR3 is TGTGCCAGTACTGACAGGCTCAACGGGGAGCAGTACTTC. Translating it yields CASTDRLNGEQYF.

The chain is built from TRBV5-5 and TRBJ2-3; D is unresolved. This CDR3 region has 16 residues. The germline CDR1 and CDR2 sequences are SGHKS and YYEKEE (reference sequence). V lost 2 bases and J 3 bases, leaving 16 bases between the germline ends. CDR3 DNA sequence: TGTGCCAGCAGCTTCTCCCAAGCGCCACGAACAGATACGCAGTATTTT. Protein product: CASSFSQAPRTDTQYF.

This chain uses TRBV2 with TRBJ2-1, with D unclear. This CDR3 is built from 14 residues. Germline V gene data show CDR1 as SNHLY and CDR2 as FYNNEI. V lost 6 bases and J 2 bases, leaving 11 bases between the germline ends. This CDR3 reads CASSRTQAYNEQFF. CDR3 coding DNA: TGTGCCAGCAGCCGGACCCAGGCCTACAATGAGCAGTTCTTC.

This clonotype has a count of ten or more. The chain couples TRBV3-1 to TRBJ2-7, with D possibly TRBD2 on 6 matching bases. Germline CDR1 and CDR2: LGHDT and YNNKEL (reference sequence). The V gene lost 1 base and the J gene lost 3 bases, with 10 bases spanning the gap. The CDR3 is 14 amino acids. CDR3 in DNA: TGTGCCAGCAGCCAAGCCGGGAGCTACTACGAGCAGTACTTC. Protein sequence: CASSQAGSYYEQYF.

In this sample, this clonotype turned up a few times. The chain is built from TRBV3-1 and TRBJ2-2, with D perhaps matching TRBD2 (5 bases). The V and J ends lost 0 bases and 3 bases respectively, with 17 bases between them. There are 18 residues in the CDR3. Germline V gene sequence: CDR1 LGHDT, CDR2 YNNKEL (reference sequence). CDR3 in amino acids: CASSQDTDWPGDTGELFF. Here the CDR3 DNA reads TGTGCCAGCAGCCAAGATACCGATTGGCCCGGGGACACCGGGGAGCTGTTTTTT. Full variable domain (outside the CDR3, taken from reference TRBV3-1 and TRBJ2-2): DTAVSQTPKYLVTQMGNDKSIKCEQNLGHDTMYWYKQDSKKFLKIMFSYNNKELIINETVPNRFSPKSPDKAHLNLHINSLELGDSAVYFCASSQDTDWPGDTGELFFGEGSRLTVL.

A few counts support this clonotype. The V and J genes are TRBV28 and TRBJ2-7, with 8 bases identical to TRBD2. The germline V gene has CDR1 MDHEN and CDR2 SYDVKM. The V gene end was trimmed by 5 bases and the J gene end by 3 bases; junction bases not matched to a gene: 9. This CDR3 has 15 amino acids. CDR3 region: CASSAEGGRFYEQYF. The CDR3 DNA follows: TGTGCCAGCAGTGCCGAGGGCGGGAGGTTCTACGAGCAGTACTTC.

This chain joins TRBV5-1 and TRBJ1-1; possibly TRBD1 for D (5 bases). The CDR3 runs 14 residues. Trimming removed 4 bases from V and 4 bases from J, with 14 bases in between. The V gene's germline CDR1 is SGHRS and CDR2 YFSETQ. In DNA, the CDR3 is TGCGCCAGCAGCCCCGCAGGGAGGATCACTGAAGCTTTCTTT. It encodes CASSPAGRITEAFF.

This clonotype turned up a few times. The chain uses TRBV5-1 and TRBJ2-5; D may match TRBD1 or TRBD2 (5 bases each). This CDR3 has 15 amino acids. Trimming stripped 6 bases from V and 2 bases from J, with 17 bases between. The germline gives CDR1 SGHRS, CDR2 YFSETQ. The CDR3 region is CASKQVEGLQETQYF. Here the CDR3 DNA reads TGCGCCAGCAAACAGGTCGAGGGATTACAAGAGACCCAGTACTTC.

The chain has TRBV20-1 and TRBJ2-2; TRBD2 aligns across 8 bases. CDR3 length equals 15 residues. Germline trimming cut 4 bases from V and 6 bases from J; bases unmatched to any gene: 10. Germline CDR1 and CDR2: DFQATT and SNEGSKA (reference sequence). CDR3 in amino acids: CSAIRGTAGAGELFF. The CDR3, as DNA: TGCAGTGCTATCCGTGGTACAGCGGGAGCCGGGGAGCTGTTTTTT.

This clonotype has more than one count but fewer than ten. In DNA form, the CDR3 reads TGTGCCAGCAGGAGACAGGGAAACAATTCACCCCTCCACTTT. Encoded protein: CASRRQGNNSPLHF. The chain is built from TRBV12-3 or TRBV12-4 and TRBJ1-6; the match to TRBD1 covers 7 bases. CDR3 length: 14 amino acids. Unmatched junction bases numbered 6, after V lost 6 bases and J lost 7 bases.

The chain uses TRBV20-1 and TRBJ2-5, with 12 bases that match TRBD2. Trimming removed 0 bases from V and 1 base from J; junction bases left unmatched: 6. The CDR3 is 17 amino acids. The germline V gene has CDR1 DFQATT and CDR2 SNEGSKA (reference sequence). The CDR3 DNA follows: TGCAGTGCTAGAGACCCGACTAGCGGGAGCCTCCAAGAGACCCAGTACTTC. Residues: CSARDPTSGSLQETQYF.

This rearrangement joins TRBV12-3 or TRBV12-4 to TRBJ2-5; 16 bases fit TRBD2. The junction had 8 bases not matched to a gene; V was cut back by 3 bases and J by 7 bases. The CDR3 consists of 17 residues. The CDR3 here is CASSLGLAGGPVVTQYF. For the CDR3, the DNA is TGTGCCAGCAGTTTGGGACTAGCGGGAGGGCCAGTGGTGACCCAGTACTTC.

This clonotype was counted many times. This sequence joins TRBV20-1 and TRBJ2-1; no clear D. The CDR3 totals 16 residues. With 4 bases removed from V and 0 bases from J, the gap between germline ends came to 16 bases. Germline V gene data show CDR1 as DFQATT and CDR2 as SNEGSKA (reference sequence). The CDR3 nucleotides are TGCAGTGCTACAGGAAGGCCCTTAAGCTCCTACAATGAGCAGTTCTTC. Residues: CSATGRPLSSYNEQFF.

This clonotype was picked up many times. The J gene is TRBJ2-4, the V gene TRBV20-1; perhaps D is TRBD1 or TRBD2 (5 bases each). CDR1 and CDR2 (germline): DFQATT, SNEGSKA (reference sequence). The CDR3 contains 15 residues. V gave up 1 base and J gave up 8 bases, with 18 bases separating them. Written as DNA, the CDR3 is TGCAGTGCTAGAGGGAGGCGCAGGGCGGAGGACATTCAGTACTTC. Translating gives CSARGRRRAEDIQYF.

In this sample, this clonotype turned up a few times. This chain joins TRBV20-1 and TRBJ2-3; 15 bases line up with TRBD2. The CDR3 runs to 16 residues. Germline V gives CDR1 DFQATT, CDR2 SNEGSKA (reference sequence). J lost 1 base, V lost 6 bases, and 5 bases had no gene match. CDR3 sequence reads: CSALGLAGGGTDTQYF. In DNA, the CDR3 is TGCAGTGCCCTTGGACTAGCGGGAGGGGGCACAGATACGCAGTATTTT.

In this sample, this clonotype turned up a few times. The chain has TRBV2 and TRBJ1-1, with D unresolved. There are 11 residues in the CDR3. The germline gives CDR1 SNHLY, CDR2 FYNNEI. V dropped 6 bases and J dropped 5 bases, with 7 bases sitting between them. CDR3: CASSWRTEAFF. The CDR3 DNA follows: TGTGCCAGCAGCTGGAGGACTGAAGCTTTCTTT.

In this sample, this clonotype turned up a few times. V is TRBV21-1 and J is TRBJ2-2; the table assigns TRBD1, which was not confirmed against the DNA. TRBV21-1 counts as a pseudogene. The CDR3 is 13 amino acids. This CDR3 reads CASSTGQTGELFF. The CDR3, as DNA: TGTGCCAGCAGCACGGGGCAGACCGGGGAGCTGTTTTTT.

This clonotype was seen a few times. The rearrangement uses TRBV6-5 and TRBJ2-4, with TRBD2 matching over 13 bases. The CDR3 length is 16 residues. CDR1 is MNHEY and CDR2 is SVGAGI in the germline V gene. Losses at the gene ends were 4 bases for V and 6 bases for J; bases not matched to a gene: 6. In DNA form, the CDR3 reads TGTGCCAGCAGTTCCGGACTAGCGGGAGTCGTAAACATTCAGTACTTC. It specifies CASSSGLAGVVNIQYF.